This T cell receptor (beta chain) was sequenced during a study of healthy donors' naive CD4 and CD8 T cells. Background on the study: TCR alpha primers covered all functional IMGT alpha gene variants. Overall study results and limits: Negatively charged CDR3s marked CD8+ lineage; positively charged CDR3s marked CD4+ lineage. Chains were not paired, since alpha and beta were sequenced in bulk. Naive CD4+ and CD8+ cells reportedly differed in usage of most V and J genes.

On this clonotype: The antigen remains undetermined.

Each TCR library used around 500 ng of total RNA and a linear amplification protocol. Using its own MiXCR run on the reads, TCRdb lists one record per CDR3 protein. Of 150,000 to 200,000 distinct CDR3 sequences listed, about 74% are singletons. The CDR3 is 14 amino acids. V lost 6 bases and J lost 7, with 18 bases in between. CDR1 and CDR2 from the germline V gene are ENHRY and SYGVKD. The chain joins TRBV10-3 to TRBJ1-1; D is possibly TRBD1 (5 bases). This clonotype originated in a pool of human donors in good health; the sample pools cells from several healthy donors. The sample taken for sequencing was naive CD4+ and CD8+ T cells sorted from blood, pooled from several donors. The CDR3 DNA follows: TGTGCCATCAGCGACAGCGGTGGGTACAGTGAAGCTTTCTTT. This encodes CAISDSGGYSEAFF.